This T cell receptor beta chain was identified during a study of pediatric ulcerative colitis. During colonoscopy, one to two rectal pinch biopsies were collected. Samples were sequenced at Survey level, maximum 500,000 reads. Sequencing was performed with immunoSEQ multiplex PCR; in TCRdb, only in-frame clones are kept and a portion is missing. The sample consists of roughly 25,000 clones, 65% to 80% of them appearing once. Study-level findings and limits: Rectal pinch biopsies may have included blood-derived T cells, especially in patients with overt colitis. A couple of patients had blood samples with substantially reduced template counts.

This CDR3 has 12 amino acids. CDR1 SQVTM and CDR2 ANQGSEA come from the germline V gene. V lost 7 bases to trimming and J lost 5 bases, with 14 bases between them. For this clone: Antigen unknown.

The sequencing input was gut tissue. The sequence came from a boy younger than 18 with severe ulcerative colitis. V usage is TRBV29-1 and J usage is TRBJ1-2; D is ambiguous. The CDR3 bases are TGCAGCGCGGTACACGGGAGTTATGGCTACACCTTC. Translating gives CSAVHGSYGYTF.